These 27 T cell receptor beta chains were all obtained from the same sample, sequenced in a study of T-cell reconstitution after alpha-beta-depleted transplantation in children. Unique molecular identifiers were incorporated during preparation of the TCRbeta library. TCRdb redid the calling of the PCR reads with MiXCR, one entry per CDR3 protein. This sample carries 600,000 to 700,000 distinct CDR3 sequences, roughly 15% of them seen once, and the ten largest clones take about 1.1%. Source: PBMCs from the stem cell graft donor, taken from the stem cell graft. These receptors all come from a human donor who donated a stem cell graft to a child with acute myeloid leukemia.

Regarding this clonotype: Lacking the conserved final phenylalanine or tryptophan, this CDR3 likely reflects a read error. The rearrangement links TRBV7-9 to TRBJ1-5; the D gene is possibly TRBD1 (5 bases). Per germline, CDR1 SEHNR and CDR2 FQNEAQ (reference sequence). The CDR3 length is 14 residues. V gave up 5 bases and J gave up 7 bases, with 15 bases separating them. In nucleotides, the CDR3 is TGTGCCAGCAGCCCTCCGGGGGTAGAGCAGCCCCAGCATTTG. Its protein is CASSPPGVEQPQHL.

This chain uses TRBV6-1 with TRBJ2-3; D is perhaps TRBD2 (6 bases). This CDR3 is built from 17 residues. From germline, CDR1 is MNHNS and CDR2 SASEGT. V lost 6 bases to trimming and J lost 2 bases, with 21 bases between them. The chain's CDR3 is CASRGILVGGSTDTQYF. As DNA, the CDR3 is TGTGCCAGCAGGGGGATCCTAGTGGGGGGTTCCACAGATACGCAGTATTTT.

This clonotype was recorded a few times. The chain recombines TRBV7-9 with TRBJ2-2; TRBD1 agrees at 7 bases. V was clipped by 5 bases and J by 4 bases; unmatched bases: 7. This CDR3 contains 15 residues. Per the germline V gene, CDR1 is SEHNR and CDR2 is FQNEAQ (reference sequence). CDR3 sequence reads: CASSLPGTATGELFF. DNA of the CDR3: TGTGCCAGCAGCCTCCCCGGGACAGCCACCGGGGAGCTGTTTTTT. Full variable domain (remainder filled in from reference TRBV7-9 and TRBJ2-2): DTGVSQNPRHKITKRGQNVTFRCDPISEHNRLYWYRQTLGQGPEFLTYFQNEAQLEKSRLLSDRFSAERPKGSFSTLEIQRTEQGDSAMYLCASSLPGTATGELFFGEGSRLTVL.

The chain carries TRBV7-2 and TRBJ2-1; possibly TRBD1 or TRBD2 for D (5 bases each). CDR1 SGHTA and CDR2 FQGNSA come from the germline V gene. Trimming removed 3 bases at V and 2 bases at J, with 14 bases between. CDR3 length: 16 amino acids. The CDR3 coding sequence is TGTGCCAGCAGCTTCCAATCGGGACGGACCTACAATGAGCAGTTCTTC. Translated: CASSFQSGRTYNEQFF.

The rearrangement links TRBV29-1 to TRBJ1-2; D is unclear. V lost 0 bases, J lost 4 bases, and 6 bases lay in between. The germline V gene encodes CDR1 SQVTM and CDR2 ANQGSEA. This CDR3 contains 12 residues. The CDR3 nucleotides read TGCAGCGTTGAAGAAGGATTCTATGGCTACACCTTC. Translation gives CSVEEGFYGYTF.

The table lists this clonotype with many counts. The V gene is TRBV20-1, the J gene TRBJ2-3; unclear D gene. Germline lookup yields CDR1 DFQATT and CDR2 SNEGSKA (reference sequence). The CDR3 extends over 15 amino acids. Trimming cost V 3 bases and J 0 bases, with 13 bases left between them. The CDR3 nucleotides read TGCAGTGCTAGTGTTAGACACATCAGCACAGATACGCAGTATTTT. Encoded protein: CSASVRHISTDTQYF.

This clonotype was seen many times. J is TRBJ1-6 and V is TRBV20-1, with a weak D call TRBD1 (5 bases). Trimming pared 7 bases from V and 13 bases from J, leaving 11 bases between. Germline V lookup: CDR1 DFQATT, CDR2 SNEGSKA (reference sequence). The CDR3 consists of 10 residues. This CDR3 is CSGGAPPLHF. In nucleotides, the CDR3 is TGCAGTGGAGGGGCGCCCCCCCTCCACTTT.

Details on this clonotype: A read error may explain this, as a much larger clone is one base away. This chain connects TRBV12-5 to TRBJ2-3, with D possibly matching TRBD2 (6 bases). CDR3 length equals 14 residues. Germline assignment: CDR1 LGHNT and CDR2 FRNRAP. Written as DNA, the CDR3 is TGTGCTAGTGGTTTGGAAGGGCGGGAACATACGCGGTATTTT. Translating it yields CASGLEGREHTRYF.

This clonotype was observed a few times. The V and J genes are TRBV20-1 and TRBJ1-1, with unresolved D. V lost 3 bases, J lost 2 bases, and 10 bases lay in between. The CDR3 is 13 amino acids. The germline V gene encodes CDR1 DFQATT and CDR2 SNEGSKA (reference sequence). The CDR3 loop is CSARPLYNTEAFF. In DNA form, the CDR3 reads TGCAGTGCTAGGCCCCTTTATAACACTGAAGCTTTCTTT.

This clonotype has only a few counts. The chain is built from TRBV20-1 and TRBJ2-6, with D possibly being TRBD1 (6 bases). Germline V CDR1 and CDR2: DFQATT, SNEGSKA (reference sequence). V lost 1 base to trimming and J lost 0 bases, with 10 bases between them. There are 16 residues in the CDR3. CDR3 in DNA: TGCAGTGCTAGAGTGGGGGCCCTCTCTGGGGCCAACGTCCTGACTTTC. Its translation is CSARVGALSGANVLTF.

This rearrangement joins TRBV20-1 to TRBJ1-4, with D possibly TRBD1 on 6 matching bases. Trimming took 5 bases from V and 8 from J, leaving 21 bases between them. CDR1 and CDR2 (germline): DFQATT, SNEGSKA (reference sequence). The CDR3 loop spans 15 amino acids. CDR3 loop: CSARRLRGLGEKLFF. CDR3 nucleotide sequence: TGCAGTGCTCGGAGACTACGGGGGCTAGGGGAAAAACTGTTTTTT.

CDR3 residues: CASSTTRSGTDTQYF. DNA for the CDR3: TGTGCCAGCAGTACCACTAGGTCAGGCACAGATACGCAGTATTTT. The rearrangement uses TRBV12-3 or TRBV12-4 and TRBJ2-3, with a tentative D call TRBD2 (5 bases). This CDR3 contains 15 residues. Trimming took off 5 bases at V and 1 base at J, with 13 bases between the two ends.

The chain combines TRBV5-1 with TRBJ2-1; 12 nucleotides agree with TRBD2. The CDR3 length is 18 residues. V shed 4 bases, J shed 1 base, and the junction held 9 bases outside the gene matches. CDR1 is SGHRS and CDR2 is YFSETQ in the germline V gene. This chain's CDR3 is CASSPTSGGLRSYNEQFF. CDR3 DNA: TGCGCCAGCAGCCCGACTAGCGGGGGCCTCCGTTCCTACAATGAGCAGTTCTTC.

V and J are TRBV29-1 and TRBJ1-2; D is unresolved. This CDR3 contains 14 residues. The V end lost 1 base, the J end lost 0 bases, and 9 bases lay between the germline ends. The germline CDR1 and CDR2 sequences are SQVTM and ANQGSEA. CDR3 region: CSVEGAASNYGYTF. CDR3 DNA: TGCAGCGTTGAAGGTGCAGCTTCTAACTATGGCTACACCTTC.

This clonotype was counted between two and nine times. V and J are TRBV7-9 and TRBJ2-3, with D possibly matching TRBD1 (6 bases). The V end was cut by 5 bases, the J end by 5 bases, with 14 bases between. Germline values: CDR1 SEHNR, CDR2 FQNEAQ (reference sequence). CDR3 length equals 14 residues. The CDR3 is CASSHDRPGDTQYF. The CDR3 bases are TGTGCCAGCAGCCACGACAGGCCGGGAGATACGCAGTATTTT.

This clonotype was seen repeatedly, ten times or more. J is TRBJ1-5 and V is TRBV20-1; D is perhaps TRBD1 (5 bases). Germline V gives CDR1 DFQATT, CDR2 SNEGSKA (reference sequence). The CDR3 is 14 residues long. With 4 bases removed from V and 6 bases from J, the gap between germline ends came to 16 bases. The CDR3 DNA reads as TGCAGTGCTACTCCCTCAGGGATGGGTCAGCCCCAGCATTTT. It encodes CSATPSGMGQPQHF.

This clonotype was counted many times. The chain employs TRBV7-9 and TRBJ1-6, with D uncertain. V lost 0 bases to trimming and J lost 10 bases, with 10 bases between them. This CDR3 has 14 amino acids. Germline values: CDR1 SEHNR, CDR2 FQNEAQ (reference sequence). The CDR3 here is CASSLASPGSPLHF. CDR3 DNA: TGTGCCAGCAGCTTAGCATCACCCGGATCACCCCTCCACTTT.

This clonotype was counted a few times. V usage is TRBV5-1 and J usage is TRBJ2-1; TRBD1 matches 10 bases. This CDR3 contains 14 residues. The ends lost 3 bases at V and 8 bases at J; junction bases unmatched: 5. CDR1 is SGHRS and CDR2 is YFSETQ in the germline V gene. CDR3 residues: CASSWSGTGDEQFF. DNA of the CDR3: TGCGCCAGCAGCTGGAGTGGGACAGGGGATGAGCAGTTCTTC.

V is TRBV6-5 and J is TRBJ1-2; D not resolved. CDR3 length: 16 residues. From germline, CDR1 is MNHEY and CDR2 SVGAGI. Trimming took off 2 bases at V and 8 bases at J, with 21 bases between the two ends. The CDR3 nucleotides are TGTGCCAGCAGTTACGTACACCTAGACGGGAGTGGAGGCTACACCTTC. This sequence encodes CASSYVHLDGSGGYTF.

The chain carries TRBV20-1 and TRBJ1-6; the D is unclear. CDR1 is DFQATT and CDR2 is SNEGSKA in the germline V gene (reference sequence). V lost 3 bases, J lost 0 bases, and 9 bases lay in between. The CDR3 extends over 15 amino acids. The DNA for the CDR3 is TGCAGTGCTAGCGGTTATAGCTCCTATAATTCACCCCTCCACTTT. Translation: CSASGYSSYNSPLHF.

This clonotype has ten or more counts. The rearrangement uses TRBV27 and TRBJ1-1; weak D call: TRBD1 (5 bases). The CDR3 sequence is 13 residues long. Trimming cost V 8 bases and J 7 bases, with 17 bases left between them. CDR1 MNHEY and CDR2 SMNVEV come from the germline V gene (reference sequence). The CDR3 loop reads CASSPGTLIEAFF. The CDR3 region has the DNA TGTGCCAGCTCTCCAGGGACCTTGATTGAAGCTTTCTTT.

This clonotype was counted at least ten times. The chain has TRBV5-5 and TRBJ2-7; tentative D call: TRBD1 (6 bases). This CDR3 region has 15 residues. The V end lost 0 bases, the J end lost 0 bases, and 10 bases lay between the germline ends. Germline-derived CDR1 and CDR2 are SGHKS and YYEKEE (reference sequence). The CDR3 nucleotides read TGTGCCAGCAGCTTGGCCCAGGGGCTCTCCTACGAGCAGTACGTC. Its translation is CASSLAQGLSYEQYV.

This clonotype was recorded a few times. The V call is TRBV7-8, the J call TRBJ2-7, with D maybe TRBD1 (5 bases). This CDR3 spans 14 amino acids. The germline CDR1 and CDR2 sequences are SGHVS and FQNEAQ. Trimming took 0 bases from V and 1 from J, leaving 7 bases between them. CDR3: CASSLAGDSYEQYV. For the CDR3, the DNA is TGTGCCAGCAGCTTAGCAGGGGATTCCTACGAGCAGTACGTC.

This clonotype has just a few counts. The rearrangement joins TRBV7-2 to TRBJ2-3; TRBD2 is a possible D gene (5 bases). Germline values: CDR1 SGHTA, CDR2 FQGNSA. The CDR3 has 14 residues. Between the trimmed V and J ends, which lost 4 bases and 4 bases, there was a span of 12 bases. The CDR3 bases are TGTGCCAGCAGCTCCCGCCGGGGTGCAGATACGCAGTATTTT. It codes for CASSSRRGADTQYF.

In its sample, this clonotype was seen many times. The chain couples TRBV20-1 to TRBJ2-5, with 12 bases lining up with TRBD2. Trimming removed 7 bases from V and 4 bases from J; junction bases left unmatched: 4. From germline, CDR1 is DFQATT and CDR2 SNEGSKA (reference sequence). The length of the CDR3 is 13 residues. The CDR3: CSGLAGAGETQYF. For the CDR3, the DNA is TGCAGTGGACTAGCGGGGGCTGGAGAGACCCAGTACTTC.

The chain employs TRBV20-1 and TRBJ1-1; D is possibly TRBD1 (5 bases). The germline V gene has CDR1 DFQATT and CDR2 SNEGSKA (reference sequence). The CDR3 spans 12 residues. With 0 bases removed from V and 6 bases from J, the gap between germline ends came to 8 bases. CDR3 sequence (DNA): TGCAGTGCTAGAGATTGGGGCTCTGAAGCTTTCTTT. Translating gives CSARDWGSEAFF.

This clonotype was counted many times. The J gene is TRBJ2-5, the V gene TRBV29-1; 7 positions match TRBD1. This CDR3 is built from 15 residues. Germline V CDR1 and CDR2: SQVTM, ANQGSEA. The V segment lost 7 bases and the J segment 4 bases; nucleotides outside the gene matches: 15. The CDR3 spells CSARDSSYLGETQYF. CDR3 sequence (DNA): TGCAGCGCCCGGGACAGTTCTTACCTGGGAGAGACCCAGTACTTC.